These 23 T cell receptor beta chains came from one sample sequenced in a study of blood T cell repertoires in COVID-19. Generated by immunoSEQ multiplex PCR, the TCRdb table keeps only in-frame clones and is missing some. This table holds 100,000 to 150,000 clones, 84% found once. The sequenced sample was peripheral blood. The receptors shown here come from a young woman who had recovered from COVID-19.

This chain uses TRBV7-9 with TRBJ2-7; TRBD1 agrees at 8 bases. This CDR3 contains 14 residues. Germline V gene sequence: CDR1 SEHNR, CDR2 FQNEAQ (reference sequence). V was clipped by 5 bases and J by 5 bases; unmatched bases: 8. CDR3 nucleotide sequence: TGTGCCAGCAGCCAGGGGGCAGGGGCGGACGAGCAGTACTTC. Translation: CASSQGAGADEQYF.

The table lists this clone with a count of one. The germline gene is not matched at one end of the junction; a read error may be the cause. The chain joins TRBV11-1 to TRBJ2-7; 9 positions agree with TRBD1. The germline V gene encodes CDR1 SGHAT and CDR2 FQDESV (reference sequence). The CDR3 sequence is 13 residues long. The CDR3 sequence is CASSFDGTGREDF. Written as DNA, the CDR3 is TGTGCCAGCAGCTTCGACGGGACAGGGAGGGAAGACTTC.

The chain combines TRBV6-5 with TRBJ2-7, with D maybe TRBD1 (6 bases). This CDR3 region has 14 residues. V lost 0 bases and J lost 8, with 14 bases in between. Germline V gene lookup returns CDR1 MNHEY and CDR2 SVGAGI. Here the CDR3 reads CASSYSGAGTKQYF. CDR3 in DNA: TGTGCCAGCAGTTACTCGGGTGCTGGGACAAAGCAGTACTTC.

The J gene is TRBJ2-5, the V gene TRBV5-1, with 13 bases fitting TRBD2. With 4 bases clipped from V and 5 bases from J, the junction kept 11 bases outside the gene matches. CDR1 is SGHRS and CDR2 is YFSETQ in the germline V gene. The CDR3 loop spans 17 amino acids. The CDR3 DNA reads TGCGCCAGCAGCCCCGGGACTAGCGGGGCATATAAGGAGACCCAGTACTTC. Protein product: CASSPGTSGAYKETQYF.

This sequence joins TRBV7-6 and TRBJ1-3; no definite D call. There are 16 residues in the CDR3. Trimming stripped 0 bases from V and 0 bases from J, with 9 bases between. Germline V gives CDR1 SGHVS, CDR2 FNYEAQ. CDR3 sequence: CASSLAPGFSGNTIYF. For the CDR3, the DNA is TGTGCCAGCAGCTTAGCGCCAGGTTTCTCTGGAAACACCATATATTTT.

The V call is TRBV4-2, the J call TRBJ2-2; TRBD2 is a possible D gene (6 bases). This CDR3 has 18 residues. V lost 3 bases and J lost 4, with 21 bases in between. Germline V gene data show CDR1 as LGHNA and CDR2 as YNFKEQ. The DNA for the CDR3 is TGTGCCAGCAGCCAGACCCCGTCCGCGGGAAGATCCACCGGGGAGCTGTTTTTT. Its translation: CASSQTPSAGRSTGELFF.

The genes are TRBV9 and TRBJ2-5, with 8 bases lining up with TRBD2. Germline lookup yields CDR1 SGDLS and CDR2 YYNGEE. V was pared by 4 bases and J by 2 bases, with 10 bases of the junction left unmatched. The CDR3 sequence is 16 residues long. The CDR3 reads CASSPGVAGNQETQYF. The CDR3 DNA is TGTGCCAGCAGCCCGGGGGTAGCGGGGAATCAAGAGACCCAGTACTTC.

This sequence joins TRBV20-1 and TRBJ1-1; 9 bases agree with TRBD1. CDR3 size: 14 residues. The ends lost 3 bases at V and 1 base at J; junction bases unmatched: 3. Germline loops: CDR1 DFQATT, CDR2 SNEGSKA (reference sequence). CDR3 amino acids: CSASRGQGNTEAFF. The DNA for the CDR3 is TGCAGTGCTAGTAGGGGACAGGGGAACACTGAAGCTTTCTTT.

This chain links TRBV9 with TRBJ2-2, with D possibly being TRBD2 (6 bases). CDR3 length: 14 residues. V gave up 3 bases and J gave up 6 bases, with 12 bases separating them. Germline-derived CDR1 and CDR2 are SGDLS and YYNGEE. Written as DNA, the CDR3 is TGTGCCAGCAGCGGACTAGAACTGGCCGGGGAGCTGTTTTTT. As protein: CASSGLELAGELFF.

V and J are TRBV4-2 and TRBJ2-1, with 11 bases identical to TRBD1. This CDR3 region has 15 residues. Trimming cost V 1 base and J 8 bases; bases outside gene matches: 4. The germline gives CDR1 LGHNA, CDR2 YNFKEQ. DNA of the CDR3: TGTGCCAGCAGCCAAGGGACAGGGGGCAGGGATGAGCAGTTCTTC. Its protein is CASSQGTGGRDEQFF.

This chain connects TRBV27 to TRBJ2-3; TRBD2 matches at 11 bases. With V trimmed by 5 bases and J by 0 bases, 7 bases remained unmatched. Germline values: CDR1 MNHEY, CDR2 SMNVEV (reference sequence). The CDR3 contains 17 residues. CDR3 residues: CASSTHSGRASTDTQYF. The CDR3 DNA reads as TGTGCCAGCAGTACCCATAGCGGGAGGGCTAGCACAGATACGCAGTATTTT.

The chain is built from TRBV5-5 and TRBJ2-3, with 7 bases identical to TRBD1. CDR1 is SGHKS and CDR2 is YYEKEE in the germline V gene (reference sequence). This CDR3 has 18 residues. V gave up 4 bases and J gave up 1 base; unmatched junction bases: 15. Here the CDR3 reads CASSLIVAGQVRTDTQYF. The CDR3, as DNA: TGTGCCAGCAGCCTCATTGTGGCTGGACAGGTCCGCACAGATACGCAGTATTTT. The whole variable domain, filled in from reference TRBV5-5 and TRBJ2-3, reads DAGVTQSPTHLIKTRGQQVTLRCSPISGHKSVSWYQQVLGQGPQFIFQYYEKEERGRGNFPDRFSARQFPNYSSELNVNALLLGDSALYLCASSLIVAGQVRTDTQYFGPGTRLTVL.

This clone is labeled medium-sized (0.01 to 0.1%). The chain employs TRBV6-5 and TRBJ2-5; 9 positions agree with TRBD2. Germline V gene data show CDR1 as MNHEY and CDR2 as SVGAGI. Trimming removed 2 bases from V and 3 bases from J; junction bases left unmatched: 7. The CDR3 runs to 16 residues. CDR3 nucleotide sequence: TGTGCCAGCAGTTACCCCCGGCGGGAGGGGGAAGAGACCCAGTACTTC. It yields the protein CASSYPRREGEETQYF.

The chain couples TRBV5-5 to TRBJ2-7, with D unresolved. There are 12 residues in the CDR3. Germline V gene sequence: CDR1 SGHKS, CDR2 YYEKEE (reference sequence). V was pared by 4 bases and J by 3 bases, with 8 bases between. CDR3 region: CASSRRDYEQYF. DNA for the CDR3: TGTGCCAGCAGCCGTAGAGACTACGAGCAGTACTTC.

In nucleotides, the CDR3 is TGTGCCAGCATCATTAGGGGGCGCGAGAACACTGAAGCTTTCTTT. Its protein is CASIIRGRENTEAFF. The chain recombines TRBV5-6 with TRBJ1-1, with 7 positions matching TRBD1. This CDR3 is built from 15 residues. Germline V CDR1 and CDR2: SGHDT, YYEEEE. V shed 6 bases, J shed 1 base, and the junction held 9 bases outside the gene matches.

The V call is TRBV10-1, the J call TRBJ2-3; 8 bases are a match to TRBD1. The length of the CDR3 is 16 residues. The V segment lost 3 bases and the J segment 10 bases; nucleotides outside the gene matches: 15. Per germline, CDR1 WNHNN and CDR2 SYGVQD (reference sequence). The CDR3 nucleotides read TGCGCCAGCAGTGACGCGTGGCAGGGGGCCCCAGGCGCGCAGTATTTT. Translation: CASSDAWQGAPGAQYF.

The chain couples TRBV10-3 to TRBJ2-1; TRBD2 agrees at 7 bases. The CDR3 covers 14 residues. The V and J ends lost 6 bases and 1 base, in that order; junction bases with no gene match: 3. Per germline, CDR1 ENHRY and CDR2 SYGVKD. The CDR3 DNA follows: TGTGCCATCAGCGAGCGGGAATCCTACAATGAGCAGTTCTTC. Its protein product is CAISERESYNEQFF.

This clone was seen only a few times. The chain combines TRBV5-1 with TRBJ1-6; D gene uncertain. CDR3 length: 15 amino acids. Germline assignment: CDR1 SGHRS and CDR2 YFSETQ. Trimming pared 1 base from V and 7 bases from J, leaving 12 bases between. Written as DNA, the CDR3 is TGCGCCAGCAGCTTGCAGACAAGGAGGAATTCACCCCTCCACTTT. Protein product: CASSLQTRRNSPLHF.

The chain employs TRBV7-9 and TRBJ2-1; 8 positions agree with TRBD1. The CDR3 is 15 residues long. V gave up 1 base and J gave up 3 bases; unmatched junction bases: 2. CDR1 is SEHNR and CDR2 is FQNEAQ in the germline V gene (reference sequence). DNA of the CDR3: TGTGCCAGCAGCTTAGATGGACAGGGCTACAATGAGCAGTTCTTC. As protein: CASSLDGQGYNEQFF.

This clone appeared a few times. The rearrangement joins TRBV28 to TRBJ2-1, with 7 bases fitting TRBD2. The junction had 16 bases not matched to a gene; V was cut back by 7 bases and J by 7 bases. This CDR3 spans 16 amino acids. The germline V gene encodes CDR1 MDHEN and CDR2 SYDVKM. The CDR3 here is CASTAGGRNGGNEQFF. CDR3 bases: TGTGCCAGCACCGCTGGGGGGAGGAACGGGGGGAATGAGCAGTTCTTC.

The CDR3 bases are TGTGCCAGCAGTCTTTCTAGCGGGCCCTACAATGAGCAGTTCTTC. Residues: CASSLSSGPYNEQFF. The chain employs TRBV6-5 and TRBJ2-1; 8 bases map to TRBD2. CDR1 and CDR2 (germline): MNHEY, SVGAGI. This CDR3 comprises 15 residues. The J segment lost 2 bases and the V segment lost 5 bases, leaving 5 bases of the junction unmatched.

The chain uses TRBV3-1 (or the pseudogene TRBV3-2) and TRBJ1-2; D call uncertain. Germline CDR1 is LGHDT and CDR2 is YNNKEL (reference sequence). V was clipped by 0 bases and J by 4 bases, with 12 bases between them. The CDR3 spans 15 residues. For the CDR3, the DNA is TGTGCCAGCAGCCAAGATTACCAGGCCCGCTATGGCTACACCTTC. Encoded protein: CASSQDYQARYGYTF.

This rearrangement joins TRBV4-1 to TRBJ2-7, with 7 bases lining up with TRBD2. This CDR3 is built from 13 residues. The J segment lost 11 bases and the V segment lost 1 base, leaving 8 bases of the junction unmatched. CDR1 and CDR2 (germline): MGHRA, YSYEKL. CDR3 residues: CASSQVIGGSKYF. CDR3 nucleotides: TGCGCCAGCAGCCAAGTAATCGGCGGGAGCAAGTACTTC.